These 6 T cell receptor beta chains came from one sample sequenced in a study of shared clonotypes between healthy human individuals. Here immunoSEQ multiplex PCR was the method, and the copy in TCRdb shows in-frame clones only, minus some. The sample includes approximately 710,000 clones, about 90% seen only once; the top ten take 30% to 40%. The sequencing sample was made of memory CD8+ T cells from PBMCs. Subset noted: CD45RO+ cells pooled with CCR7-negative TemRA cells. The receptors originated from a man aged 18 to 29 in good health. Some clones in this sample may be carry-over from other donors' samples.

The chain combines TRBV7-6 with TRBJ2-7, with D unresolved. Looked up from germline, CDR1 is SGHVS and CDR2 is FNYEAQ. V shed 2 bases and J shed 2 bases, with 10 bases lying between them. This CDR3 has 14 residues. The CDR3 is CASSLQNFTYEQYF. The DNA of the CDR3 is TGTGCCAGCAGCTTACAGAACTTCACCTACGAGCAGTACTTC.

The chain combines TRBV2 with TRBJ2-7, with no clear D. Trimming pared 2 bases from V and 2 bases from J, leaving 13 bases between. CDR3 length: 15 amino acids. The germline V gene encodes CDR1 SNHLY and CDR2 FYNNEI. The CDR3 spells CASSERSSQAYEQYF. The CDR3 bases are TGTGCCAGCAGTGAAAGGAGCAGCCAGGCCTACGAGCAGTACTTC. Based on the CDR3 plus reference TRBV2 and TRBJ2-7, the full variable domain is EPEVTQTPSHQVTQMGQEVILRCVPISNHLYFYWYRQILGQKVEFLVSFYNNEISEKSEIFDDQFSVERPDGSNFTLKIRSTKLEDSAMYFCASSERSSQAYEQYFGPGTRLTVT.

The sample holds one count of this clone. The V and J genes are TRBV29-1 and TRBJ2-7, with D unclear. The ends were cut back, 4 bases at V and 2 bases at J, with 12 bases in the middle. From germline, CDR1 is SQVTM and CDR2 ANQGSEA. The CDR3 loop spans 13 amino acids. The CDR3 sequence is CSVVFYHAYEQYF. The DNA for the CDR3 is TGCAGCGTTGTATTCTATCATGCCTACGAGCAGTACTTC.

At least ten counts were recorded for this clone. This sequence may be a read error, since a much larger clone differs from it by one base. The CDR3 region has the DNA TGTGCCAGCAGCTTGACTAGCGGGAGTAACTACGAGCAGTACTTC. Translating it yields CASSLTSGSNYEQYF. The rearrangement uses TRBV7-2 and TRBJ2-7; the match to TRBD2 covers 12 bases. CDR1 is SGHTA and CDR2 is FQGNSA in the germline V gene. The CDR3 covers 15 residues. After removal of 3 bases from V and 3 bases from J, the junction contained 3 bases not matched to a gene.

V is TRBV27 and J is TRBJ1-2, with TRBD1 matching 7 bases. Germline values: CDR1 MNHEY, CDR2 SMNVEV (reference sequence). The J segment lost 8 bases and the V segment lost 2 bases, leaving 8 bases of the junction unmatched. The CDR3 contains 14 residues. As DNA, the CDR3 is TGTGCCAGCAGTTTACGACAGGGCCTGAGCGGCTACACCTTC. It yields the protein CASSLRQGLSGYTF.

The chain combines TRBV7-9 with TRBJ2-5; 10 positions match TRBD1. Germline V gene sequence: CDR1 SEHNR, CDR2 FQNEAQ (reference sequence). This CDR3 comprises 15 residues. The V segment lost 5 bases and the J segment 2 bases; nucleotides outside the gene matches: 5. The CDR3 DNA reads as TGTGCCAGCAGCACCCGGGACAGGGGACAAGAGACCCAGTACTTC. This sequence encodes CASSTRDRGQETQYF. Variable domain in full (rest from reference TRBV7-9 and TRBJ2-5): DTGVSQNPRHKITKRGQNVTFRCDPISEHNRLYWYRQTLGQGPEFLTYFQNEAQLEKSRLLSDRFSAERPKGSFSTLEIQRTEQGDSAMYLCASSTRDRGQETQYFGPGTRLLVL.